A single sample is the source of the 3 T cell receptor beta chains below, sequenced in a study of blood T cell repertoires in COVID-19. Clones were sequenced by immunoSEQ multiplex PCR, and TCRdb holds only the in-frame ones, with some missing. The table shows approximately 290,000 clones, with more than 80% occurring only once. Sequences were obtained from PBMCs or T cells enriched from blood (not recorded which). The receptors stem from a woman younger than 45 who had recovered from COVID-19.

The chain couples TRBV5-6 to TRBJ2-1, with D uncertain. The germline CDR1 and CDR2 sequences are SGHDT and YYEEEE. There are 15 residues in the CDR3. The V gene lost 5 bases and the J gene lost 0 bases, with 12 bases spanning the gap. CDR3 bases: TGTGCCAGCAGTCTTCCACAAAGCTCCTACAATGAGCAGTTCTTC. Translation: CASSLPQSSYNEQFF.

The rearrangement joins TRBV4-3 to TRBJ2-1; TRBD2 matches 10 bases. The CDR3 extends over 16 amino acids. The germline CDR1 and CDR2 sequences are LGHNA and YSLEER. The V gene end was trimmed by 7 bases and the J gene end by 0 bases; junction bases not matched to a gene: 6. CDR3 sequence: CASKAGGPSSYNEQFF. CDR3 in DNA: TGCGCCAGCAAAGCGGGAGGGCCCTCCTCCTACAATGAGCAGTTCTTC.

This rearrangement joins TRBV5-5 to TRBJ2-7; D is possibly TRBD1 (6 bases). The CDR3 covers 14 residues. The germline V gene has CDR1 SGHKS and CDR2 YYEKEE (reference sequence). V was trimmed by 3 bases and J by 6 bases, leaving 16 bases between them. DNA for the CDR3: TGTGCCAGCAGCTCACAGGGTGCTTTGCCCGAGCAGTACTTC. Translating it yields CASSSQGALPEQYF.